This TCR beta chain appears in the sequencing data of a study of T-cell memory formation after mild COVID-19. TCRalpha and TCRbeta libraries used 5'RACE with constant-segment primers and UMIs. TCRdb re-analysed the 5' RACE reads in MiXCR, keeping a single row per CDR3 protein. The data hold under 250,000 distinct CDR3 sequences, with just over 9.5% observed a single time. The length of the CDR3 is 15 residues. CDR1 is MDHEN, CDR2 SYDVKM, per germline. V gave up 1 base and J gave up 3 bases, with 12 bases separating them. The sample holds many counts of this clonotype. Sequences were obtained from PBMCs or a T cell subset sorted from them (not recorded which). This sequence joins TRBV28 and TRBJ2-5; possible D gene TRBD1, 6 bases. This clonotype was obtained from a man aged 18 to 29 who had mild COVID-19 (a few samples of this study predate the infection). Cell type and time point are not known. CDR3 nucleotide sequence: TGTGCCAGCAGTTTATCAGGGGCGGGTGAAGAGACCCAGTACTTC. Residues: CASSLSGAGEETQYF.